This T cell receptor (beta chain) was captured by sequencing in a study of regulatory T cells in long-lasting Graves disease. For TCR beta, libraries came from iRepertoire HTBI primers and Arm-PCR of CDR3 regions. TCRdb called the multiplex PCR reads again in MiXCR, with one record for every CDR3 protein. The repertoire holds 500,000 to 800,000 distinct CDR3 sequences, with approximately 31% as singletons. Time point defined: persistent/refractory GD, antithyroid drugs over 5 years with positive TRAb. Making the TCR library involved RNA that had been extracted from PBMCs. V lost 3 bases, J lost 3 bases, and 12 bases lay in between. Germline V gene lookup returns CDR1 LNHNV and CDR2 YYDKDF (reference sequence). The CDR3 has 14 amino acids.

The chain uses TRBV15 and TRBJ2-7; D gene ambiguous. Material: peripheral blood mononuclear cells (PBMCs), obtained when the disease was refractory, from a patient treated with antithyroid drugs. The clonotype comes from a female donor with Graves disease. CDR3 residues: CATSRDVGGYEQYF. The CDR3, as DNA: TGTGCCACCAGCAGGGATGTGGGCGGCTACGAGCAGTACTTC.